Below, one T cell receptor beta chain is given with its context. The age range of participants was 18 to 89 years, with residence in about 25 US areas. The data originate from a study of blood T cell repertoires in COVID-19. The V and J ends lost 5 bases and 7 bases, in that order; junction bases with no gene match: 6. Germline V gene data show CDR1 as SGHTA and CDR2 as FQGNSA. The CDR3 has 15 residues. Sequencing was performed with immunoSEQ multiplex PCR; in TCRdb, only in-frame clones are kept and a portion is missing. The profile shows around 200,000 clones, approximately 80% of them singletons. Source material: PBMCs or T cells enriched from blood (not recorded which). This TCR was recovered from a woman aged 40 to 50 with acute COVID-19. V and J are TRBV7-2 and TRBJ2-1; 12 nucleotides agree with TRBD1. DNA for the CDR3: TGTGCCAGCAGCGGTCGGGACAGGGGGCGGAATGAGCAGTTCTTC. It translates to CASSGRDRGRNEQFF.